The rows below give T cell receptor beta chains drawn from one sample of a study of T cells after yellow fever vaccination. TCRdb reprocessed the 5' RACE reads with MiXCR, giving one entry per CDR3 protein. Here the sample spans roughly 520,000 distinct CDR3 sequences, about a fifth being singletons. The input for sequencing was PBMCs, taken 21 days after the first yellow fever vaccination. These receptors originate from a man younger than 35 who received the YFV17D yellow fever vaccine. Both conserved end residues are part of each CDR3. D genes are given only for firm matches. The size of a clone is reported for some rows only, either as once, few or many, or as a class for expanded clones.

len	v_gene	j_gene	abundance	d_gene	CDR3nt	CDR3aa
15	TRBV28	TRBJ2-2	-	-	TGTGCCAGCAGTTTTAGCGGATATAACACCGGGGAGCTGTTTTTT	CASSFSGYNTGELFF
11	TRBV24-1	TRBJ2-1	-	-	TGTGCCACCAGTGATTTTACAAAGCAGTTCTTC	CATSDFTKQFF
11	TRBV30	TRBJ2-1	-	-	TGTGCCTGGAGTCGACGTAATGAGCAGTTCTTC	CAWSRRNEQFF
11	TRBV7-2	TRBJ1-4	few	-	TGTGCCAGCAGCCCCGGGGGAAAACTGTTTTTT	CASSPGGKLFF
14	TRBV5-5	TRBJ2-3	-	-	TGTGCCAGCACCTCGGGGACTAGCACAGATACGCAGTATTTT	CASTSGTSTDTQYF
12	TRBV3-1	TRBJ2-7	-	-	TGTGCCAGCAGCCATGGCAACTACGAGCAGTACTTC	CASSHGNYEQYF
16	TRBV4-3	TRBJ1-2	once	-	TGCGCCAGCAGCCAAGTCTCAGCCCGATTGAACTATGGCTACACCTTC	CASSQVSARLNYGYTF
14	TRBV6-5	TRBJ2-7	-	-	TGTGCCAGCAGTTACTCGGGGGCAGTCTACGAGCAGTACTTC	CASSYSGAVYEQYF
15	TRBV19	TRBJ1-6	-	-	TGTGCCAGTGGGACACCGGTCCCGATTGGTTCACCCCTCCACTTT	CASGTPVPIGSPLHF
18	TRBV4-3	TRBJ2-2	-	-	TGCGCCAGCAGCCAACGTACTCCAGGAGGCTCGGGCACCGGGGAGCTGTTTTTT	CASSQRTPGGSGTGELFF
14	TRBV13	TRBJ2-7	-	TRBD2	TGTGCCAGCAGCTCGACTAGCGGGGGAGGCTCGCAGTACTTC	CASSSTSGGGSQYF
14	TRBV20-1	TRBJ2-3	few	-	TGCAGTCCATTTAAGGGGGGAGCCACAGATACGCAGTATTTT	CSPFKGGATDTQYF
16	TRBV20-1	TRBJ1-1	-	-	TGCAGTGCTAGAGATTTACAGCAATATATGAACACTGAAGCTTTCTTT	CSARDLQQYMNTEAFF
15	TRBV11-2	TRBJ2-3	-	TRBD1	TGTGCCAGCAGCTTCCGGGACAGGGTCACAGATACGCAGTATTTT	CASSFRDRVTDTQYF
14	TRBV4-1	TRBJ2-5	-	-	TGCGCCAGCAGCCAATCCAACATCCAAGAGACCCAGTACTTC	CASSQSNIQETQYF
16	TRBV24-1	TRBJ2-2	few	TRBD2	TGTGCCACCAGTGAGCCGGGACTAGACGATTCCGGGGAGCTGTTTTTT	CATSEPGLDDSGELFF
14	TRBV5-1	TRBJ2-1	-	-	TGCGCCAGCAGCTTGTATTGGGCCTACAATGAGCAGTTCTTC	CASSLYWAYNEQFF
14	TRBV5-1	TRBJ2-1	-	-	TGCGCCAGCAGCTCGGGGATCATAGGGAATGAGCAGTTCTTC	CASSSGIIGNEQFF
17	TRBV4-3	TRBJ1-4	few	TRBD1	TGCGCCAGCAGCCAGGGGACAGGGAGGACAACTAATGAAAAACTGTTTTTT	CASSQGTGRTTNEKLFF
13	TRBV10-3	TRBJ2-1	-	TRBD1	TGTGCCACATCGGGTCCGGGGACAGGGGAGCAGTTCTTC	CATSGPGTGEQFF
11	TRBV12-3/TRBV12-4	TRBJ1-2	few	-	TGTGCCAGCAGTTCATACCATGGCTACACCTTC	CASSSYHGYTF
16	TRBV7-8	TRBJ2-1	-	TRBD1	TGTGCCAGCAACGAGGGGGCATTCTTATCCTACAATGAGCAGTTCTTC	CASNEGAFLSYNEQFF
15	TRBV6-1	TRBJ1-1	few	-	TGTGCCAGCAGTGATCAGGCAGGGACGAACACTGAAGCTTTCTTT	CASSDQAGTNTEAFF
16	TRBV24-1	TRBJ2-7	-	TRBD2	TGTGCCACCAGTGATTTGCCGGGGGGGCCGGGATACGAGCAGTACTTC	CATSDLPGGPGYEQYF
14	TRBV20-1	TRBJ2-3	few	TRBD2	TGCAGTGCTTTGACTAGCCCTAGCACAGATACGCAGTATTTT	CSALTSPSTDTQYF
14	TRBV6-1	TRBJ2-1	-	TRBD2	TGTGCCAGCAGGAGGGCGGGGGTCGACAATGAGCAGTTCTTC	CASRRAGVDNEQFF
15	TRBV18	TRBJ1-5	few	TRBD1	TGTGCCAGCTCACCCGAGGGGGCCGTTAATCAGCCCCAGCATTTT	CASSPEGAVNQPQHF
13	TRBV29-1	TRBJ2-7	few	-	TGCAGCGCTGCTGACAGGCCAGGCTACGAGCAGTACTTC	CSAADRPGYEQYF
13	TRBV29-1	TRBJ2-1	-	TRBD1	TGCAGCGGTTGGGACAGGGGAGTAAATGAGCAGTTCTTC	CSGWDRGVNEQFF
11	TRBV6-5	TRBJ1-1	-	-	TGTGCCAGCAGTTACACCGGTGAAGCTTTCTTT	CASSYTGEAFF
15	TRBV9	TRBJ2-3	many	-	TGTGCCAGCAGCCCTCAGGGGATCCACGCAGATACGCAGTATTTT	CASSPQGIHADTQYF
14	TRBV5-4	TRBJ1-2	few	-	TGTGCCAGCAGCTTGCCCAAGCCGACGGGAGGCTACACCTTC	CASSLPKPTGGYTF
14	TRBV7-2	TRBJ2-2	-	-	TGTGCCAGCACCCTCAGCCCCCAGAGCGGGGAGCTGTTTTTT	CASTLSPQSGELFF
17	TRBV4-1	TRBJ2-1	-	TRBD1	TGCGCCAGCAGCCAACGCCTAACAGGGGGCTCCTACAATGAGCAGTCCTTC	CASSQRLTGGSYNEQSF
17	TRBV28	TRBJ2-1	many	-	TGTGCCAGCATGGTAGTCAGGGTAGGGGTTTCCTACAATGAGCAGTTCTTC	CASMVVRVGVSYNEQFF
15	TRBV7-9	TRBJ1-6	-	-	TGTGCCAGCAGCTTAGGCGAGACAGTGCAGTCACCCCTCCACTTT	CASSLGETVQSPLHF
15	TRBV29-1	TRBJ2-3	many	TRBD2	TGCAGCGGCCGTACTAGCGGGGGGGTCTCAGATACGCAGTATTTT	CSGRTSGGVSDTQYF
15	TRBV20-1	TRBJ1-6	-	TRBD1	TGCAGTGCTAGAGAAATTGACAGGGGACATTCACCCCTCCACTTT	CSAREIDRGHSPLHF
14	TRBV5-1	TRBJ2-1	-	-	TGCGCCAGCAGCTTGGGACAGGCGGGCGATGAGCAGTTCTTC	CASSLGQAGDEQFF
16	TRBV7-2	TRBJ2-5	-	TRBD1	TGTGCCAGCAGCTTAGGACCAGGTCAGGGGGTAGAGACCCAGTACTTC	CASSLGPGQGVETQYF